A selection of T cell receptor beta chains follows, all from one sample in a study of Graves' ophthalmopathy and Graves' hyperthyroidism. TCRdb passed the multiplex PCR reads through MiXCR, listing each CDR3 protein once. The table includes some 400,000 distinct CDR3 sequences, around 16% detected once. Sequencing was carried out using peripheral blood. The origin of the receptors is a woman younger than 30 with Graves' ophthalmopathy. CDR3s include the opening cysteine and the closing phenylalanine or tryptophan. D genes are given only for firm matches. Clone size is not always given. Where it is, it says once, few, many or a class for expanded clones.

D gene: TRBD2; V gene: TRBV30; clone size: many; J gene: TRBJ2-2; CDR3 protein: CAWSVPAGRTGELFF; CDR3 DNA: TGTGCCTGGAGTGTCCCAGCGGGGAGAACCGGGGAGCTGTTTTTT
D gene: -; V gene: TRBV30; clone size: many; J gene: TRBJ2-4; CDR3 protein: CAWSVGTPGNIQYF; CDR3 DNA: TGTGCCTGGAGTGTAGGGACCCCCGGAAACATTCAGTACTTC
D gene: -; V gene: TRBV6-2/TRBV6-3; clone size: many; J gene: TRBJ2-7; CDR3 protein: CASTTPGRTSYEQYF; CDR3 DNA: TGTGCCAGCACCACCCCGGGACGAACTTCCTACGAGCAGTACTTC
D gene: -; V gene: TRBV4-2; clone size: once; J gene: TRBJ1-6; CDR3 protein: CASSLFGSDSPLHF; CDR3 DNA: TGTGCCAGCAGCCTCTTTGGTTCGGATTCACCCCTCCACTTT
D gene: -; V gene: TRBV10-3; clone size: many; J gene: TRBJ2-6; CDR3 protein: CATAVRANGGEANVLTF; CDR3 DNA: TGTGCCACCGCGGTTAGGGCGAACGGTGGTGAGGCCAACGTCCTGACTTTC
D gene: -; V gene: TRBV7-2; clone size: -; J gene: TRBJ1-1; CDR3 protein: CASSLHRTNTEAFF; CDR3 DNA: TGTGCCAGCAGCCTCCACCGGACGAACACTGAAGCTTTCTTT
D gene: -; V gene: TRBV15; clone size: many; J gene: TRBJ1-5; CDR3 protein: CATSSFGREHTSNQPQHF; CDR3 DNA: TGTGCCACCAGCAGCTTTGGGAGGGAACACACTAGCAATCAGCCCCAGCATTTT
D gene: -; V gene: TRBV12-3/TRBV12-4; clone size: many; J gene: TRBJ1-1; CDR3 protein: CASSLNSPDRF; CDR3 DNA: TGTGCCAGCAGCCTAAATTCTCCCGACCGTTTT
D gene: -; V gene: TRBV6-5; clone size: many; J gene: TRBJ1-1; CDR3 protein: CASSYVRTATEAFF; CDR3 DNA: TGTGCCAGCAGTTACGTCAGGACCGCCACTGAAGCTTTCTTT
D gene: TRBD2; V gene: TRBV11-1; clone size: many; J gene: TRBJ2-7; CDR3 protein: CASSSNHGTSAYEQYF; CDR3 DNA: TGTGCCAGCAGCTCGAACCACGGGACTAGTGCCTACGAGCAGTACTTC
D gene: -; V gene: TRBV5-1; clone size: many; J gene: TRBJ1-6; CDR3 protein: CASSWRFNSPLHF; CDR3 DNA: TGCGCCAGCAGCTGGAGATTTAATTCACCCCTCCACTTT
D gene: TRBD1; V gene: TRBV12-3/TRBV12-4; clone size: few; J gene: TRBJ1-6; CDR3 protein: CASSPGQGPNSPLHF; CDR3 DNA: TGTGCCAGCAGTCCGGGACAGGGGCCAAATTCACCCCTCCACTTT
D gene: -; V gene: TRBV28; clone size: many; J gene: TRBJ1-5; CDR3 protein: CASKPTEDNQPQHF; CDR3 DNA: TGTGCCAGCAAGCCGACAGAAGACAATCAGCCCCAGCATTTT
D gene: TRBD1; V gene: TRBV7-9; clone size: many; J gene: TRBJ1-1; CDR3 protein: CASRDRGTNTEAFF; CDR3 DNA: TGTGCCAGCAGAGACAGGGGTACGAACACTGAAGCTTTCTTT
D gene: -; V gene: TRBV27; clone size: many; J gene: TRBJ2-7; CDR3 protein: CASSYHLDPSRPGSYEQYF; CDR3 DNA: TGTGCCAGCAGCTACCACCTGGACCCCTCCCGACCCGGCTCCTACGAGCAGTACTTC
D gene: -; V gene: TRBV6-5; clone size: many; J gene: TRBJ2-2; CDR3 protein: CASSSHEIGTGELFF; CDR3 DNA: TGTGCCAGCAGTTCTCACGAGATAGGAACCGGGGAGCTGTTTTTT
D gene: TRBD2; V gene: TRBV28; clone size: -; J gene: TRBJ2-7; CDR3 protein: CASSFPLAGYSYEQYF; CDR3 DNA: TGTGCCAGCAGTTTTCCACTAGCGGGGTACTCCTACGAGCAGTACTTC
D gene: -; V gene: TRBV4-3; clone size: many; J gene: TRBJ1-1; CDR3 protein: CASSEAGGPKGTEAFF; CDR3 DNA: TGCGCCAGCAGCGAAGCCGGGGGGCCTAAAGGCACTGAAGCTTTCTTT